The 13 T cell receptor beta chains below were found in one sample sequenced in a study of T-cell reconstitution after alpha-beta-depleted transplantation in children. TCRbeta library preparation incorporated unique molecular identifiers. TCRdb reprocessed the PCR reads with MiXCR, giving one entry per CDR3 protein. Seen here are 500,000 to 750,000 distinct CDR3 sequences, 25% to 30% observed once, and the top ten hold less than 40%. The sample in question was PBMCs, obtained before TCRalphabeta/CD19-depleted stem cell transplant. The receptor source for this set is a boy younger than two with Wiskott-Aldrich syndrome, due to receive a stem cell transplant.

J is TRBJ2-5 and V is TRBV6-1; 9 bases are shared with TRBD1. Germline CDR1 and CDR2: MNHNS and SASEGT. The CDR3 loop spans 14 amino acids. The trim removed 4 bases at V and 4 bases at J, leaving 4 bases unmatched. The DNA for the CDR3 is TGTGCCAGCAGTGGGGGACAGGGAGGAGAGACCCAGTACTTC. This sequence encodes CASSGGQGGETQYF.

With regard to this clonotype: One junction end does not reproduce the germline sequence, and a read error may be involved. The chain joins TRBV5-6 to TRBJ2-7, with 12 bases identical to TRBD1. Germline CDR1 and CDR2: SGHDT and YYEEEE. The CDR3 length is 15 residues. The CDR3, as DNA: TGTGCCAGCAGCTACGGGACAGGGGGCTCCGACGAGCAGTACTTC. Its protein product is CASSYGTGGSDEQYF.

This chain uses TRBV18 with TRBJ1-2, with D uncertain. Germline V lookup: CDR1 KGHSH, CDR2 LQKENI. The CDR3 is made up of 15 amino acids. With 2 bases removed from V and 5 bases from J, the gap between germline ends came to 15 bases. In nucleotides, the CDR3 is TGTGCCAGCTCACCAGGCGACGGTACAGATTATGGCTACACCTTC. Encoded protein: CASSPGDGTDYGYTF. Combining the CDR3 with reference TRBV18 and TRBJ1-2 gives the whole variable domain NAGVMQNPRHLVRRRGQEARLRCSPMKGHSHVYWYRQLPEEGLKFMVYLQKENIIDESGMPKERFSAEFPKEGPSILRIQQVVRGDSAAYFCASSPGDGTDYGYTFGSGTRLTVV.

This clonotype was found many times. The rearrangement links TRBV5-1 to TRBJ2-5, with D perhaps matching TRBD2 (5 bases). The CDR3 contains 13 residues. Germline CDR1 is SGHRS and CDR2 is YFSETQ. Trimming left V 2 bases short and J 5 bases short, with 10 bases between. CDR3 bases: TGCGCCAGCAGCTTTGGGAGTTTGGAGACCCAGTACTTC. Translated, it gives CASSFGSLETQYF.

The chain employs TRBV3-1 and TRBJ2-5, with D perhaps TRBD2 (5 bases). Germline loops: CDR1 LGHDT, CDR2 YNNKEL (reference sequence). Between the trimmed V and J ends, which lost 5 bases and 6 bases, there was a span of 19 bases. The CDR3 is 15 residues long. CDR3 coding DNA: TGTGCCAGCAGCTTACCGGGGAGCTCCACCAAGACCCAGTACTTC. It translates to CASSLPGSSTKTQYF.

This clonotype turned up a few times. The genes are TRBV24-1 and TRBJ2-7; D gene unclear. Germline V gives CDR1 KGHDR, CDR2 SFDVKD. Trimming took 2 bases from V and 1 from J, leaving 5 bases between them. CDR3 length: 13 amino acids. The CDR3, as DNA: TGTGCCACCAGTGATTGGGGATCCTACGAGCAGTACTTC. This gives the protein CATSDWGSYEQYF.

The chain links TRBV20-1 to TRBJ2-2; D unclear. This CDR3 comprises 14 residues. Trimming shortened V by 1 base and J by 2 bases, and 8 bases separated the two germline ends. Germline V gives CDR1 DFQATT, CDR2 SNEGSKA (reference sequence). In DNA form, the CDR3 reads TGCAGTGCTAGAGCCCCAGGAAACACCGGGGAGCTGTTTTTT. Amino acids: CSARAPGNTGELFF.

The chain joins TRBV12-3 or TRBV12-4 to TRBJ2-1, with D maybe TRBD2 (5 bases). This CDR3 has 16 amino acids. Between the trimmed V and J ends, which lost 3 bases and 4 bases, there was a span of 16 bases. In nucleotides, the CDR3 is TGTGCCAGCAGTTTTTGGTGGGAGAAAGGATACAATGAGCAGTTCTTC. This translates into CASSFWWEKGYNEQFF.

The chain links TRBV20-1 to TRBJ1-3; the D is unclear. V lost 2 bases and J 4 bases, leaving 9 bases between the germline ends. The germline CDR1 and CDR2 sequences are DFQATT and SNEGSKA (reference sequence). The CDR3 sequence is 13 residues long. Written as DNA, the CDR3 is TGCAGTGCTAGAATCGTCTCAGGAAACACCATATATTTT. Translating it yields CSARIVSGNTIYF.

DNA of the CDR3: TGCGCCAGCAGCTCAATCCTAGCGGGAGCAGGCAATGAGCAGTTCTTC. Translated, it gives CASSSILAGAGNEQFF. The chain carries TRBV5-1 and TRBJ2-1; 10 nucleotides match TRBD2. CDR1 and CDR2 (germline): SGHRS, YFSETQ. There are 16 residues in the CDR3. V lost 3 bases and J lost 6; bases outside the gene matches: 9. Full variable domain (outside the CDR3, taken from reference TRBV5-1 and TRBJ2-1): KAGVTQTPRYLIKTRGQQVTLSCSPISGHRSVSWYQQTPGQGLQFLFEYFSETQRNKGNFPGRFSGRQFSNSRSEMNVSTLELGDSALYLCASSSILAGAGNEQFFGPGTRLTVL.

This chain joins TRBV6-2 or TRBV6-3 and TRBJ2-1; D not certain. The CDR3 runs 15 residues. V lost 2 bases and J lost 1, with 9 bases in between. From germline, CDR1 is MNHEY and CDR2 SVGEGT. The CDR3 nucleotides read TGTGCCAGCAGTTACGCCCCTCAGTCCTACAATGAGCAGTTCTTC. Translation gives CASSYAPQSYNEQFF.

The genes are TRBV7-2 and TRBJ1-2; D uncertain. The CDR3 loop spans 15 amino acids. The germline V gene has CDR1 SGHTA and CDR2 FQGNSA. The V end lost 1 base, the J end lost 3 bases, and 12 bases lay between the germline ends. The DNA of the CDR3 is TGTGCCAGCAGCTTAGGGCAGTCGGGTTACTATGGCTACACCTTC. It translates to CASSLGQSGYYGYTF.

The CDR3 coding sequence is TGTGCCAGCAGTTTCCCCGGGACGGTCAACACTGAAGCTTTCTTT. Its translation: CASSFPGTVNTEAFF. This rearrangement joins TRBV28 to TRBJ1-1, with TRBD1 as a possible D gene (5 bases). Germline CDR1 and CDR2: MDHEN and SYDVKM. The CDR3 contains 15 residues. V was clipped by 3 bases and J by 2 bases, with 13 bases between them. Full variable domain (rest looked up from reference TRBV28 and TRBJ1-1): DVKVTQSSRYLVKRTGEKVFLECVQDMDHENMFWYRQDPGLGLRLIYFSYDVKMKEKGDIPEGYSVSREKKERFSLILESASTNQTSMYLCASSFPGTVNTEAFFGQGTRLTVV.